The present T cell receptor beta chain was sequenced within a study of T cells expressing NK-cell markers. Findings of the study overall: Whether expanded NKG2C-expressing T cell clones recognize HCMV is unknown. Among CD8+ T cells from over 5 donors, dominant NKG2C+ clonotypes accounted for roughly 1.0-7.0%. The same clonotypes also predominated in the CD3+CD56-NKG2C+ fraction of a few donors.

On this clonotype: Its specificity is unknown.

TCR beta cDNA was generated via 5'RACE template switching incorporating UMIs. One entry per CDR3 protein, without DNA, is what TCRdb gives after re-calling the 5' RACE reads. In total, the table holds hundreds of thousands of distinct CDR3 sequences. The CDR3 has 15 amino acids. Germline-derived CDR1 and CDR2 are SGHKS and YYEKEE (reference sequence). The sequence derives from a young man in good health. Sequencing was performed on blood T cells: a sorted CD56 or NKG2C T cell subset, CD4+ or CD8+ T cells, or bulk PBMC T cells (not recorded which). The V and J genes are TRBV5-5 and TRBJ2-5; TCRdb outputs TRBD2, but without DNA this stays unchecked. The CDR3 sequence is CASGFTTSAQETQYF.